Below, one T cell receptor (beta chain) is given with its context. This entry comes from a study of cytomegalovirus exposure and HLA in healthy donors. The V gene end was trimmed by 1 base and the J gene end by 0 bases; junction bases not matched to a gene: 2. The CDR3 is made up of 15 amino acids. Germline V gene sequence: CDR1 MNHNS, CDR2 SASEGT. 60 Vbeta and 13 Jbeta primers were used in PCR. Profiling relied on immunoSEQ multiplex PCR, and the TCRdb table lists in-frame clones only, not all of them. The table has around 130,000 clones, 78% seen once. Source material: PBMCs. The receptor was isolated from a woman aged 40 to 55 in good health and CMV-seronegative. V and J are TRBV6-1 and TRBJ1-1, with 7 bases matching TRBD1. The CDR3 loop reads CASSEDQGVNTEAFF. The DNA of the CDR3 is TGTGCCAGCAGTGAAGATCAGGGGGTGAACACTGAAGCTTTCTTT.